The following is a TCR beta chain sequence with its context. The second PCR ran about 6 to 11 cycles with a sample-barcoded 5' primer and J-beta primers. Each CDR3 protein gets one entry after TCRdb re-called the 5' RACE reads with MiXCR. The data contain about 930,000 distinct CDR3 sequences, 25% to 30% of them seen just once; the ten biggest clones take up roughly 10%. The sample is drawn from a study of blood T cells in healthy people across ages. Overall study: The template switching approach captured approximately one barcoded beta molecule for every two T cells.

The CDR3 sequence is 16 residues long. CDR1 SGHRS and CDR2 YFSETQ come from the germline V gene. The V end was cut by 0 bases, the J end by 4 bases, with 16 bases between. Separately, the same data were catalogued under a study of T cells of mothers and their children. That work adds: Material was donated by three healthy Caucasian mothers and their six children.

This chain links TRBV5-1 with TRBJ1-2; no firm D call. The receptor's source is a woman in her 40s in good health. Sequences were obtained from blood. This chain's CDR3 is CASSLDFSAGSYGYTF. The DNA for the CDR3 is TGCGCCAGCAGCTTGGATTTCAGCGCTGGCAGCTATGGCTACACCTTC.